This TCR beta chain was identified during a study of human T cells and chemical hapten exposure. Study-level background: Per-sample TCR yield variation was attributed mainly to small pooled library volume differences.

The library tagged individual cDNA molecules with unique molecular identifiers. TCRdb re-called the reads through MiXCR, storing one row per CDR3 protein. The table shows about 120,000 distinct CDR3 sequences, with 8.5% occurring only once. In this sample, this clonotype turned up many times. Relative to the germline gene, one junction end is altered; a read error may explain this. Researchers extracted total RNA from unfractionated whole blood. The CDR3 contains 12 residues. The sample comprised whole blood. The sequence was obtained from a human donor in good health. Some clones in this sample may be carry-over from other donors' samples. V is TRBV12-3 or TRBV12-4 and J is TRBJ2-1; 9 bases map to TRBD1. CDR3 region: CASSTRDRAPLF. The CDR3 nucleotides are TGTGCCAGCAGTACCCGGGACAGGGCCCCCCTCTTC.